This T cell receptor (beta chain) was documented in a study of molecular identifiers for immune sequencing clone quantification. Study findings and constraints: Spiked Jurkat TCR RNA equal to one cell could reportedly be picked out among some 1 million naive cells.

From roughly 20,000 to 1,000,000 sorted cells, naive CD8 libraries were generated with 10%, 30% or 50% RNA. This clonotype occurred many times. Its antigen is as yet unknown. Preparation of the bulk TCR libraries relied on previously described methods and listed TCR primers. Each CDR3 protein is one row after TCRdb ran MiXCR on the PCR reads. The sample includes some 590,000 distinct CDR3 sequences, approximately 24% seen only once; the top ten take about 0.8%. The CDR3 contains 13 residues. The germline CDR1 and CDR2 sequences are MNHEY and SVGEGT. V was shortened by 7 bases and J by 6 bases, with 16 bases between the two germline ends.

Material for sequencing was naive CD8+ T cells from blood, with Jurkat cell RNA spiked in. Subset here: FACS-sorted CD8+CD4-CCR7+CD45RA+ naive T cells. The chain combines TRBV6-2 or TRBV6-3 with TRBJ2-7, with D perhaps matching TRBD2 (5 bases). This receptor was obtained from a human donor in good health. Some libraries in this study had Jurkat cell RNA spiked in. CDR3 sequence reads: CASTVVGVAEQYF. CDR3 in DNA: TGTGCCAGCACCGTAGTCGGGGTCGCCGAGCAGTACTTC.